The next 18 T cell receptor beta chains were all read from a single sample in a study of cytomegalovirus exposure and HLA in healthy donors. This PCR relied on a set of 60 Vbeta primers and 13 Jbeta primers. Produced via immunoSEQ multiplex PCR; TCRdb's table is partial and in-frame only. The table shows more than 90,000 clones, with approximately 80% occurring only once. The sample was PBMCs. The receptors originated from a man aged 45 to 65 in good health and CMV-seropositive.

The gene calls are TRBV19 and TRBJ1-5; D is undetermined. The V gene's germline CDR1 is LNHDA and CDR2 SQIVND (reference sequence). Trimming pared 4 bases from V and 8 bases from J, leaving 15 bases between. CDR3 length: 14 residues. Here the CDR3 DNA reads TGTGCCAGTAGTAGACCGACGGCACAGAAGCCCCAGCATTTT. Its protein product is CASSRPTAQKPQHF.

The chain is built from TRBV28 and TRBJ2-7, with TRBD2 identical over 12 bases. The ends lost 5 bases at V and 1 base at J; junction bases unmatched: 12. Germline V gives CDR1 MDHEN, CDR2 SYDVKM. The CDR3 length is 18 residues. CDR3 nucleotide sequence: TGTGCCAGCAGTGGCGTGGCTAGCGGGGGGGCCGGATCCTACGAGCAGTACTTC. Translation: CASSGVASGGAGSYEQYF. Combining the CDR3 with reference TRBV28 and TRBJ2-7 gives the whole variable domain DVKVTQSSRYLVKRTGEKVFLECVQDMDHENMFWYRQDPGLGLRLIYFSYDVKMKEKGDIPEGYSVSREKKERFSLILESASTNQTSMYLCASSGVASGGAGSYEQYFGPGTRLTVT.

The rearrangement joins TRBV5-1 to TRBJ2-5; 8 bases align to TRBD1. Per germline, CDR1 SGHRS and CDR2 YFSETQ. This CDR3 has 14 residues. V lost 3 bases to trimming and J lost 4 bases; unmatched junction nucleotides: 5. The CDR3 here is CASSYGQGGETQYF. CDR3 nucleotide sequence: TGCGCCAGCAGCTACGGACAGGGCGGAGAGACCCAGTACTTC.

V gene TRBV4-2 combines with J gene TRBJ1-2, with 9 positions matching TRBD1. Germline lookup yields CDR1 LGHNA and CDR2 YNFKEQ. The CDR3 consists of 13 residues. V trimming: 7 bases; J trimming: 6 bases; junction bases outside the gene matches: 6. The CDR3 is CASTRGTGNGYTF. In DNA, the CDR3 is TGTGCCAGCACTCGGGGGACAGGGAATGGCTACACCTTC.

In DNA, the CDR3 is TGTGCCAGCAGGACCTACTCTCTCGGGGAGCAGTACTTC. It is translated as CASRTYSLGEQYF. This chain links TRBV2 with TRBJ2-7; unclear D gene. From germline, CDR1 is SNHLY and CDR2 FYNNEI. V lost 6 bases and J lost 7, with 16 bases in between. This CDR3 has 13 residues.

The rearrangement uses TRBV2 and TRBJ2-1; no reliable D call. Germline-derived CDR1 and CDR2 are SNHLY and FYNNEI. The CDR3 totals 14 residues. The V end lost 3 bases, the J end lost 8 bases, and 14 bases lay between the germline ends. CDR3 sequence: CASSDELNPHEQFF. For the CDR3, the DNA is TGTGCCAGCAGTGACGAGTTGAACCCCCATGAGCAGTTCTTC.

The chain joins TRBV6-5 to TRBJ1-2; TRBD1 matches 11 bases. This CDR3 region has 16 residues. The V segment lost 2 bases and the J segment 3 bases; nucleotides outside the gene matches: 5. The V gene's germline CDR1 is MNHEY and CDR2 SVGAGI. CDR3 loop: CASSYGGTGGDYGYTF. As DNA, the CDR3 is TGTGCCAGCAGTTACGGGGGGACAGGGGGTGACTATGGCTACACCTTC.

The CDR3 here is CASRKRGGHEQYF. The CDR3 DNA is TGTGCCAGCAGGAAGCGGGGGGGCCACGAGCAGTACTTC. This sequence joins TRBV28 and TRBJ2-7, with TRBD2 identical over 10 bases. J lost 5 bases, V lost 6 bases, and 4 bases had no gene match. CDR1 and CDR2 (germline): MDHEN, SYDVKM. The CDR3 runs to 13 residues.

The chain couples TRBV10-1 to TRBJ2-3, with 7 bases matching TRBD1. The V segment lost 6 bases and the J segment 3 bases; nucleotides outside the gene matches: 9. In germline, CDR1 is WNHNN, CDR2 SYGVQD (reference sequence). The CDR3 sequence is 15 residues long. CDR3 sequence: CASSFSSGGTDTQYF. In DNA form, the CDR3 reads TGCGCCAGCAGCTTCTCGTCAGGGGGAACAGATACGCAGTATTTT.

The CDR3 is CASSRSRDQQETQYF. The DNA of the CDR3 is TGTGCCAGCAGTCGAAGCCGGGATCAACAAGAGACCCAGTACTTC. The gene calls are TRBV4-2 and TRBJ2-5; D is possibly TRBD2 (5 bases). V lost 6 bases and J 2 bases, leaving 16 bases between the germline ends. Germline V gene data show CDR1 as LGHNA and CDR2 as YNFKEQ. The CDR3 length is 15 residues.

J is TRBJ1-2 and V is TRBV30, with D unresolved. There are 15 residues in the CDR3. Germline assignment: CDR1 GTSNPN and CDR2 SVGIG (reference sequence). V lost 0 bases to trimming and J lost 0 bases, with 11 bases between them. CDR3: CAWSVLGSTNYGYTF. CDR3 sequence (DNA): TGTGCCTGGAGTGTACTAGGCTCGACTAACTATGGCTACACCTTC.

This chain links TRBV5-1 with TRBJ2-2; 8 nucleotides align to TRBD1. Germline CDR1 is SGHRS and CDR2 is YFSETQ. The CDR3 length is 15 residues. The J segment lost 6 bases and the V segment lost 4 bases, leaving 8 bases of the junction unmatched. CDR3 DNA: TGCGCCAGCAGCCGTAGACTACAGGGGGCCGGGGAGCTGTTTTTT. Translated, it gives CASSRRLQGAGELFF.

The genes are TRBV30 and TRBJ1-2; D is uncertain. The CDR3 spans 12 residues. Trimming pared 3 bases from V and 3 bases from J, leaving 8 bases between. CDR1 is GTSNPN and CDR2 is SVGIG in the germline V gene (reference sequence). The CDR3 sequence is CAWSSGDYGYTF. DNA for the CDR3: TGTGCCTGGAGCTCGGGAGACTATGGCTACACCTTC.

The chain recombines TRBV5-1 with TRBJ2-1, with 12 bases lining up with TRBD2. Germline CDR1 and CDR2: SGHRS and YFSETQ. V lost 4 bases and J lost 9; bases outside the gene matches: 14. The length of the CDR3 is 17 residues. CDR3 coding DNA: TGCGCCAGCAGCAAGACAGGGGAGACTAGCGGGAGTAGTGAGCAGTTCTTC. Protein sequence: CASSKTGETSGSSEQFF.

The chain uses TRBV4-2 and TRBJ2-7; 8 nucleotides line up with TRBD1. The CDR3 loop spans 15 amino acids. Trimming cost V 4 bases and J 2 bases; bases outside gene matches: 7. Germline-derived CDR1 and CDR2 are LGHNA and YNFKEQ. CDR3 protein: CASSPTGEGAYEQYF. As DNA, the CDR3 is TGTGCCAGCAGCCCGACAGGGGAAGGGGCCTACGAGCAGTACTTC.

The chain uses TRBV30 and TRBJ1-4; D might be TRBD1 (6 bases). Trimming cost V 2 bases and J 6 bases, with 13 bases left between them. The germline V gene encodes CDR1 GTSNPN and CDR2 SVGIG (reference sequence). This CDR3 has 14 residues. DNA for the CDR3: TGTGCCTGGAGTACCACAGGGAAGGATGAAAAACTGTTTTTT. Residues: CAWSTTGKDEKLFF. The full variable domain, with the rest looked up from reference TRBV30 and TRBJ1-4, is SQTIHQWPATLVQPVGSPLSLECTVEGTSNPNLYWYRQAAGRGLQLLFYSVGIGQISSEVPQNLSASRPQDRQFILSSKKLLLSDSGFYLCAWSTTGKDEKLFFGSGTQLSVL.

This clone was seen a single time. The chain employs TRBV5-1 and TRBJ2-5, with a possible D match to TRBD2 (7 bases). The V and J ends lost 4 bases and 5 bases respectively, with 21 bases between them. CDR1 SGHRS and CDR2 YFSETQ come from the germline V gene. This CDR3 is built from 16 residues. CDR3: CASSGNSGGAFETQYF. CDR3 nucleotide sequence: TGCGCCAGCAGCGGCAATAGTGGGGGGGCCTTTGAGACCCAGTACTTC.

The chain is built from TRBV6-6 and TRBJ1-5; no firm D call. V was shortened by 0 bases and J by 4 bases, with 4 bases between the two germline ends. The CDR3 has 13 amino acids. The germline CDR1 and CDR2 sequences are MNHNY and SVGAGI (reference sequence). CDR3 coding DNA: TGTGCCAGCAGTTACTCAGAGAATCAGCCCCAGCATTTT. It translates to CASSYSENQPQHF.